Sequencing of this TCR beta chain was carried out in a study of T-cell reconstitution after alpha-beta-depleted transplantation in children. A library of TCRbeta sequences, prepared with unique molecular identifiers, was generated. Each CDR3 protein is one row after TCRdb ran MiXCR on the PCR reads. This sample has roughly 220,000 distinct CDR3 sequences, with 9% to 10% found just once. This clonotype was observed at least ten times. This specimen was PBMCs from the stem cell graft donor, taken from the stem cell graft. This sequence was found in a human donor who donated a stem cell graft to a child with SCID.

The CDR3 protein is CASSQGTDVGSQHF. CDR3 DNA: TGTGCCAGCAGCCAGGGGACGGATGTCGGATCCCAGCATTTT. This chain uses TRBV5-5 with TRBJ1-5, with D perhaps TRBD1 (6 bases). Trimming took off 4 bases at V and 11 bases at J, with 19 bases between the two ends. This CDR3 has 14 residues. Germline V lookup: CDR1 SGHKS, CDR2 YYEKEE (reference sequence).